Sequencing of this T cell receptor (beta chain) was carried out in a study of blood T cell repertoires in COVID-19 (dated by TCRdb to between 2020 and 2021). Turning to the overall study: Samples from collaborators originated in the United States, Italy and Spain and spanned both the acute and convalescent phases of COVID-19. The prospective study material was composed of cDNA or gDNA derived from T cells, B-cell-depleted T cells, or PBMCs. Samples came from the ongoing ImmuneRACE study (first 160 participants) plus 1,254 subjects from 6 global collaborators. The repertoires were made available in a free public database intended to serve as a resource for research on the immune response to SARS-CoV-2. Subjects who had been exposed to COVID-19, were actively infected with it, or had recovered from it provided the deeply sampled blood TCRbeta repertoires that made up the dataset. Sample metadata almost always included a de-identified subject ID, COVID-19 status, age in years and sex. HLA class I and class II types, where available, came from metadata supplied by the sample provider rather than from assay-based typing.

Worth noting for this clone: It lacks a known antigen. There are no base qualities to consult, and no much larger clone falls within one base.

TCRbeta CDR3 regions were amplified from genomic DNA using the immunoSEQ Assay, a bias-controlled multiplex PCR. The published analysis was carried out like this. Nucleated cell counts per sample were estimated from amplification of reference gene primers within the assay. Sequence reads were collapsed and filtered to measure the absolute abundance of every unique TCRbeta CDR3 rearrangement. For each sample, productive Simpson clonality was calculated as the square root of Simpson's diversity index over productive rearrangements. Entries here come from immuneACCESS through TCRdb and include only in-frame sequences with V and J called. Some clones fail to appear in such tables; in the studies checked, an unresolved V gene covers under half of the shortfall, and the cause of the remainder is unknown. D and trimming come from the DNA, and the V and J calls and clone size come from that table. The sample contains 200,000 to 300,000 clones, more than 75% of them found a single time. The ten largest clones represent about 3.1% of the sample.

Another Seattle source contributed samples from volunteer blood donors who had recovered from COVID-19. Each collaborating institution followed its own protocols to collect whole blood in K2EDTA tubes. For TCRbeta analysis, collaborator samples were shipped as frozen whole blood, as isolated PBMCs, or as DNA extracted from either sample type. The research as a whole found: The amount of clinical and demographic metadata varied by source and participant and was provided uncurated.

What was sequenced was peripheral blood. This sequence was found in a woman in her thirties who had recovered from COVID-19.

DNA sequence: TGCAGCATATCCGGGACAGGGAGCGGCAATGAGCAGTTCTTC. Translated, this gives CSISGTGSGNEQFF. In this chain, TRBV29-1 is recombined with TRBJ2-1; TRBD1 aligns with 9 central bases. From the cysteine through the phenylalanine, the CDR3 covers 14 amino acids. Only CDR3 DNA is held: 42 bases, read in frame from base 1. The germline V end is reduced by 8 bases and the J end by 6 bases; junction bases left unmatched: 11. CDR1 and CDR2, looked up from the germline V gene, are SQVTM and ANQGSEA.